This entry concerns a single T cell receptor (beta chain). The data derive from a study of OX40 agonist ivuxolimab in advanced cancers. Profiling relied on immunoSEQ multiplex PCR, and the TCRdb table lists in-frame clones only, not all of them. The sample records about 83,000 clones, over 75% being singletons. This TCR was sampled from an adult with an advanced solid tumor such as melanoma, head and neck, liver or kidney cancer. The sequencing here drew on CD4+ or CD8+ T cells sorted from blood, taken in a trial of the OX40 agonist ivuxolimab.

The CDR3 DNA reads as TGTGCCAGCAGCCCAGGAGGGGGCCTCTACAATGAGCAGTTCTTC. Its protein product is CASSPGGGLYNEQFF. This chain links TRBV7-9 with TRBJ2-1, with D possibly matching TRBD1 (7 bases). The germline gives CDR1 SEHNR, CDR2 FQNEAQ (reference sequence). The length of the CDR3 is 15 residues. V lost 5 bases to trimming and J lost 3 bases, with 14 bases between them.